The clone carrying this TCR beta chain was seen a single time. This entry comes from a study of ipilimumab plus nivolumab after autologous stem cell transplantation. On the study more broadly: Median doses per patient: roughly five ipilimumab, under 10 nivolumab.

The table came from immunoSEQ multiplex PCR; TCRdb's copy has only in-frame clones and leaves some out. The table shows about 43,000 clones, with about 88% occurring only once. With 5 bases removed from V and 7 bases from J, the gap between germline ends came to 9 bases. Germline assignment: CDR1 SGHTA and CDR2 FQGNSA. CDR3 length: 12 amino acids. Patients received nivolumab 3 mg/kg at weeks 1, 4, 7, 10, then fortnightly to week 26. The sequence came from a male donor with multiple myeloma. The sample in question was PBMCs, obtained in a trial of ipilimumab plus nivolumab as post-transplant consolidation. This sequence joins TRBV7-2 and TRBJ1-5, with unresolved D. The CDR3: CASSGLEQPQHF. The CDR3 DNA is TGTGCCAGCAGCGGGTTAGAGCAGCCCCAGCATTTT.